The present entry profiles one TCR beta chain with its context. What it binds is unknown. CDR1 is LNHDA and CDR2 is SQIVND in the germline V gene (reference sequence). Trimming left V 7 bases short and J 3 bases short, with 15 bases between. There are 14 residues in the CDR3. Second-dose recipients at about 4 or about 12 weeks were treated as one pooled group. Produced via immunoSEQ multiplex PCR; TCRdb's table is partial and in-frame only. The sample shows over 75,000 clones, around 85% of them seen only once. This sample was taken from a study of T cell responses to AZD1222 COVID-19 vaccine. General study results and limits: Spike regions recognized by vaccine-associated CD4 TCRs spanned the protein, led by 160-218 and 743-854. Targeting of unmutated variant regions was reportedly seen in nearly half of spike-specific TCRs. Spike-specific TCR breadth and depth grew following two AZD1222 doses.

This specimen was peripheral blood, taken 28 days after the second AZD1222 dose. The TCR comes from an adult who received the AZD1222 COVID-19 vaccine. V gene TRBV19 combines with J gene TRBJ1-1, with D uncertain. The CDR3 reads CASKLNRRDTEAFF. The DNA for the CDR3 is TGTGCCAGTAAACTAAACCGACGGGACACTGAAGCTTTCTTT. Based on the CDR3 plus reference TRBV19 and TRBJ1-1, the full variable domain is DGGITQSPKYLFRKEGQNVTLSCEQNLNHDAMYWYRQDPGQGLRLIYYSQIVNDFQKGDIAEGYSVSREKKESFPLTVTSAQKNPTAFYLCASKLNRRDTEAFFGQGTRLTVV.